A selection of T cell receptor beta chains follows, all from one sample in a study of blood T cell repertoires in COVID-19. Here immunoSEQ multiplex PCR was the method, and the copy in TCRdb shows in-frame clones only, minus some. The sample has approximately 200,000 clones, around 89% seen once. Sequenced sample: PBMCs or T cells enriched from blood (not recorded which). The receptors come from a man aged 25 to 45 who had recovered from COVID-19. Both conserved end residues are part of each CDR3. A D gene is named only where the DNA matches it firmly. For some rows the clone size is stated as once, few or many, or as a class when expanded; others skip it.

abundance: once; v_gene: TRBV9; j_gene: TRBJ2-1; d_gene: TRBD2; CDR3aa: CASSVLASGSNEQFF; CDR3nt: TGTGCCAGCAGCGTATTGGCTAGCGGGAGCAATGAGCAGTTCTTC
abundance: -; v_gene: TRBV7-6; j_gene: TRBJ2-2; d_gene: TRBD1; CDR3aa: CASSAPLDRGYTGELFF; CDR3nt: TGTGCCAGCAGCGCCCCTCTGGACAGGGGATACACCGGGGAGCTGTTTTTT
abundance: -; v_gene: TRBV6-5; j_gene: TRBJ2-1; d_gene: -; CDR3aa: CASSYSTGYDEQFF; CDR3nt: TGTGCCAGCAGTTACTCGACGGGTTACGATGAGCAGTTCTTC
abundance: -; v_gene: TRBV7-9; j_gene: TRBJ1-3; d_gene: -; CDR3aa: CASHGGSGNTIYF; CDR3nt: TGTGCCAGTCACGGGGGGTCGGGAAACACCATATATTTT
abundance: -; v_gene: TRBV5-1; j_gene: TRBJ1-1; d_gene: -; CDR3aa: CASSPPRGGVGTEAFF; CDR3nt: TGCGCCAGCAGCCCCCCCAGGGGTGGAGTAGGCACTGAAGCTTTCTTT
abundance: -; v_gene: TRBV18; j_gene: TRBJ1-6; d_gene: -; CDR3aa: CASSQQGYNSPLHF; CDR3nt: TGTGCCAGCTCACAACAGGGTTATAATTCACCCCTCCACTTT
abundance: -; v_gene: TRBV28; j_gene: TRBJ1-5; d_gene: -; CDR3aa: CASRGGNQPQHF; CDR3nt: TGTGCCAGCAGGGGCGGGAATCAGCCCCAGCATTTT
abundance: once; v_gene: TRBV30; j_gene: TRBJ2-1; d_gene: TRBD2; CDR3aa: CAAGLVEQFF; CDR3nt: TGTGCCGCGGGACTAGTTGAGCAGTTCTTC
abundance: once; v_gene: TRBV19; j_gene: TRBJ1-5; d_gene: TRBD1; CDR3aa: CASSINRDRPNQPQHF; CDR3nt: TGTGCCAGTAGTATAAACCGGGACAGGCCCAATCAGCCCCAGCATTTT
abundance: few; v_gene: TRBV28; j_gene: TRBJ1-1; d_gene: -; CDR3aa: CASSFRRGLMNTEAFF; CDR3nt: TGTGCCAGCAGTTTTAGACGGGGACTCATGAACACTGAAGCTTTCTTT
abundance: -; v_gene: TRBV6-5; j_gene: TRBJ2-2; d_gene: TRBD1; CDR3aa: CASRFGTGIGELFF; CDR3nt: TGTGCCAGCAGATTCGGGACAGGGATCGGGGAGCTGTTTTTT
abundance: -; v_gene: TRBV19; j_gene: TRBJ2-7; d_gene: TRBD2; CDR3aa: CASSAAGTSKPYEQYF; CDR3nt: TGTGCCAGTAGTGCCGCCGGGACTAGCAAGCCCTACGAGCAGTACTTC
abundance: -; v_gene: TRBV11-2; j_gene: TRBJ2-2; d_gene: -; CDR3aa: CASSSRASRGGELFF; CDR3nt: TGTGCCAGCAGCTCTAGGGCTTCACGGGGCGGGGAGCTGTTTTTT
abundance: -; v_gene: TRBV5-1; j_gene: TRBJ1-4; d_gene: TRBD1; CDR3aa: CASRTGVSWEEKLFF; CDR3nt: TGCGCCAGCCGGACAGGGGTCTCCTGGGAGGAAAAACTGTTTTTT
abundance: -; v_gene: TRBV27; j_gene: TRBJ2-7; d_gene: TRBD1; CDR3aa: CASSLLRGHEQYF; CDR3nt: TGTGCCAGCAGTTTGCTCAGGGGGCACGAGCAGTACTTC
abundance: once; v_gene: TRBV3-1/TRBV3-2; j_gene: TRBJ1-6; d_gene: -; CDR3aa: CASSQQGHNSPLHF; CDR3nt: TGTGCCAGCAGCCAACAGGGGCATAATTCACCCCTCCACTTT
abundance: -; v_gene: TRBV11-3; j_gene: TRBJ2-7; d_gene: -; CDR3aa: CASSYRGGYEQYF; CDR3nt: TGTGCCAGCAGCTATAGGGGGGGCTACGAGCAGTACTTC
abundance: -; v_gene: TRBV4-1; j_gene: TRBJ2-1; d_gene: TRBD1; CDR3aa: CASSRRNRGNKDEQFF; CDR3nt: TGCGCCAGCAGCCGGAGAAACAGGGGGAATAAAGATGAGCAGTTCTTC
abundance: -; v_gene: TRBV24-1; j_gene: TRBJ2-1; d_gene: TRBD2; CDR3aa: CATSDFGPAGGKNNEQFF; CDR3nt: TGTGCCACCAGTGATTTCGGCCCGGCGGGGGGGAAGAACAATGAGCAGTTCTTC
abundance: -; v_gene: TRBV5-1; j_gene: TRBJ2-4; d_gene: TRBD1; CDR3aa: CASSPTTGWGIQYF; CDR3nt: TGCGCCAGCAGCCCAACGACAGGGTGGGGCATTCAGTACTTC
abundance: once; v_gene: TRBV19; j_gene: TRBJ1-1; d_gene: -; CDR3aa: CASSIEANTEAFF; CDR3nt: TGTGCCAGTAGTATCGAGGCGAACACTGAAGCTTTCTTT
abundance: -; v_gene: TRBV28; j_gene: TRBJ2-3; d_gene: TRBD2; CDR3aa: CASSPLATAASTDTQYF; CDR3nt: TGTGCCAGCAGCCCACTAGCGACGGCCGCTAGCACAGATACGCAGTATTTT
abundance: -; v_gene: TRBV24-1; j_gene: TRBJ2-3; d_gene: TRBD2; CDR3aa: CATGAVGAGTDTQYF; CDR3nt: TGTGCCACCGGAGCGGTTGGAGCGGGGACAGATACGCAGTATTTT
abundance: -; v_gene: TRBV7-9; j_gene: TRBJ1-2; d_gene: TRBD1; CDR3aa: CASSHAGTGAYVYGYTF; CDR3nt: TGTGCCAGCAGCCACGCCGGGACAGGGGCCTATGTCTATGGCTACACCTTC
abundance: -; v_gene: TRBV5-4; j_gene: TRBJ2-5; d_gene: TRBD2; CDR3aa: CASSLEGPGLAGKETQYF; CDR3nt: TGTGCCAGCAGCTTGGAGGGCCCGGGACTAGCGGGAAAAGAGACCCAGTACTTC
abundance: -; v_gene: TRBV29-1; j_gene: TRBJ1-2; d_gene: TRBD1; CDR3aa: CSVRTGVVSYTF; CDR3nt: TGCAGCGTTAGGACAGGGGTTGTAAGCTACACCTTC
abundance: -; v_gene: TRBV7-9; j_gene: TRBJ2-5; d_gene: TRBD2; CDR3aa: CASSLAGAGGPMLQETQYF; CDR3nt: TGTGCCAGCAGCTTAGCCGGAGCGGGGGGGCCGATGCTCCAAGAGACCCAGTACTTC
abundance: once; v_gene: TRBV28; j_gene: TRBJ1-1; d_gene: -; CDR3aa: CASSPLRYQSANTEAFF; CDR3nt: TGTGCCAGCAGTCCTTTGAGGTACCAATCGGCGAACACTGAAGCTTTCTTT
abundance: -; v_gene: TRBV27; j_gene: TRBJ1-6; d_gene: -; CDR3aa: CASSPRGPSYNSPLHF; CDR3nt: TGTGCCAGCAGCCCGCGGGGACCGTCCTATAATTCACCCCTCCACTTT
abundance: -; v_gene: TRBV2; j_gene: TRBJ1-4; d_gene: TRBD1; CDR3aa: CASRQGSEKLFF; CDR3nt: TGTGCCAGTCGACAGGGGAGTGAAAAACTGTTTTTT
abundance: -; v_gene: TRBV10-3; j_gene: TRBJ2-7; d_gene: -; CDR3aa: CAIRGGGTHYEQYF; CDR3nt: TGTGCCATCAGGGGTGGGGGGACGCACTACGAGCAGTACTTC
abundance: -; v_gene: TRBV7-9; j_gene: TRBJ2-3; d_gene: TRBD2; CDR3aa: CASSPLAGPTPSTDTQYF; CDR3nt: TGTGCCAGCAGCCCACTAGCGGGGCCAACCCCTAGCACAGATACGCAGTATTTT
abundance: -; v_gene: TRBV2; j_gene: TRBJ2-3; d_gene: TRBD1; CDR3aa: CASRSGGSDTQYF; CDR3nt: TGTGCCAGCAGGTCAGGGGGCTCAGATACGCAGTATTTT